This TCR beta chain was sequenced for a study of blood T cell repertoires in COVID-19. On the study more broadly: Italy, Spain and the United States were the sources of the convalescent and acute COVID-19 samples. T cells, B-cell-depleted T cells, or PBMCs provided the cDNA or gDNA that served as material.

Original analysis: Quantification of nucleated cells was approximated via reference gene primer amplification. The table came from immunoSEQ multiplex PCR; TCRdb's copy has only in-frame clones and leaves some out. The D gene and trimming were derived from the DNA, and the V and J assignments and clone size from that table. The sample has under 60,000 clones, approximately 82% seen once. Per the germline V gene, CDR1 is SGHTA and CDR2 is FQGNSA. Trimming took off 4 bases at V and 2 bases at J, with 11 bases between the two ends. The CDR3 runs to 15 residues. Material for sequencing was peripheral blood. This sequence was found in a human donor in a cohort sampled during active COVID-19. The V gene is TRBV7-2, the J gene TRBJ2-2; a possible D gene is TRBD2 (6 bases). CDR3 in DNA: TGTGCCAGCAGCTCGGGACTGGCCAACACCGGGGAGCTGTTTTTT. Amino acid sequence: CASSSGLANTGELFF.